This T cell receptor beta chain was recovered during a study of cytomegalovirus exposure and HLA in healthy donors. Overall study: Unique TCRs numbering some 77 million, obtained from HLA-typed donors, made up an early data release. Overall study results and limits: In a later analysis, most CMV-associated TCR beta chains appeared HLA-restricted. Rarity held for most TCR sequences, but there were some public TCRs that occurred in many donors. Across donors, sequencing depth was assumed by presence/absence analyses to be roughly uniform.

Germline assignment: CDR1 LNHDA and CDR2 SQIVND (reference sequence). The germline V and J ends were trimmed by 4 bases and 7 bases, with 16 bases remaining between them. This CDR3 has 14 amino acids. PCR amplification relied on 60 Vbeta primers (plus 13 Jbeta primers). Assay used: immunoSEQ multiplex PCR; TCRdb lists only in-frame clones, some missing. The sample has around 130,000 clones, 60% to 80% seen once; the top ten hold over 0.9%. This clone has only one observation. The antigen is undetermined. This receptor was identified in a woman aged 55 to 70 in good health and CMV-seronegative. Sequenced sample: PBMCs. This chain connects TRBV19 to TRBJ1-2; no reliable D call. As DNA, the CDR3 is TGTGCCAGTAGTACCCCTCCGTCCAGCGGTGGCTACACCTTC. Translated, it gives CASSTPPSSGGYTF. The full variable domain, completed using reference TRBV19 and TRBJ1-2, is DGGITQSPKYLFRKEGQNVTLSCEQNLNHDAMYWYRQDPGQGLRLIYYSQIVNDFQKGDIAEGYSVSREKKESFPLTVTSAQKNPTAFYLCASSTPPSSGGYTFGSGTRLTVV.